The TCR beta chain under discussion was sequenced for a study of blood T cell repertoires in COVID-19. Whole-study context: Some COVID-19 samples were acute and others convalescent; all came from the United States, Italy and Spain. Sample material is recorded as cDNA or gDNA derived from T cells, B-cell-depleted T cells, or PBMCs.

Per the original data handling: Estimation of nucleated cell counts was performed using reference gene primer amplification. Only in-frame clones appear in the TCRdb table, and some are missing; sequencing was by immunoSEQ multiplex PCR. V and J calls and clone size are given by that table; D and trimming were obtained from the DNA. The sample carries approximately 260,000 clones, more than 80% recorded once. With V trimmed by 0 bases and J by 6 bases, 6 bases remained unmatched. Germline assignment: CDR1 MGHRA and CDR2 YSYEKL. The length of the CDR3 is 17 residues. V is TRBV4-1 and J is TRBJ2-2, with 11 positions matching TRBD1. Sequences were obtained from peripheral blood. The sequence derives from a middle-aged woman with acute or convalescent COVID-19. The CDR3: CASSQEGGQGVAGELFF. DNA for the CDR3: TGCGCCAGCAGCCAAGAGGGGGGACAGGGGGTAGCCGGGGAGCTGTTTTTT.